This T cell receptor (beta chain) was sequenced in a study of control samples from healthy donors and cancer patients. Per germline, CDR1 KGHDR and CDR2 SFDVKD. V was clipped by 10 bases and J by 8 bases, with 16 bases between them. CDR3 length: 12 residues. The data were produced by immunoSEQ multiplex PCR, yet TCRdb's version contains in-frame clones alone and is incomplete. The data hold some 150,000 clones, with 91% observed a single time. The sample was blood. This sequence originates from a man under 40 in good health. The V and J genes are TRBV24-1 and TRBJ1-2, with D unclear. The CDR3 DNA reads as TGTGCCACGGAAGGGCTGGAGAACGGCTACACCTTC. Translating it yields CATEGLENGYTF.